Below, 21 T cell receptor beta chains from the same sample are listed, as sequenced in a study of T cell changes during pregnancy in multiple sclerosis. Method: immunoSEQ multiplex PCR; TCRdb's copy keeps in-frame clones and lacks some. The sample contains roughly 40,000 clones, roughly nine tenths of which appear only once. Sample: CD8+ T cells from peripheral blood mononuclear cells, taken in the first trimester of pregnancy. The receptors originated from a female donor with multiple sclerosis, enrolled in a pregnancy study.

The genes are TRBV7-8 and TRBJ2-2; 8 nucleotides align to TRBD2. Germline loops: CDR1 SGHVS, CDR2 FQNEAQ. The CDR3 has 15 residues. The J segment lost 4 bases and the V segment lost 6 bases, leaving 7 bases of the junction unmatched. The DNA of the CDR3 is TGTGCCAGCAGTTTCGGGAGGGCGGGCACCGGGGAGCTGTTTTTT. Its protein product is CASSFGRAGTGELFF.

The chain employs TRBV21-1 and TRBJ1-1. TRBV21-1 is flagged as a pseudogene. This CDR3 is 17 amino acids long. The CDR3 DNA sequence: TGTGCCAGCAGCATGGGAGGGGAGGGAGGGATGAACACTGAAGCTTTCTTT. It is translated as CASSMGGEGGMNTEAFF.

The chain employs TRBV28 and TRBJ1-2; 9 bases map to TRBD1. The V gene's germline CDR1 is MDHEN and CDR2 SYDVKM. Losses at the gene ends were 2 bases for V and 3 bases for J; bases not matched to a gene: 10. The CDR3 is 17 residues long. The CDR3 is CASSLAITRQGDYGYTF. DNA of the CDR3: TGTGCCAGCAGTTTAGCAATCACCCGACAGGGGGACTATGGCTACACCTTC.

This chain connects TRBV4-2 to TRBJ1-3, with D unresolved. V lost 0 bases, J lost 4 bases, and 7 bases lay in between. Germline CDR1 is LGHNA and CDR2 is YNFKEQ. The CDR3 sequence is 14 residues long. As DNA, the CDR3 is TGTGCCAGCAGCCAAGATCTGGAGGGAAACACCATATATTTT. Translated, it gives CASSQDLEGNTIYF.

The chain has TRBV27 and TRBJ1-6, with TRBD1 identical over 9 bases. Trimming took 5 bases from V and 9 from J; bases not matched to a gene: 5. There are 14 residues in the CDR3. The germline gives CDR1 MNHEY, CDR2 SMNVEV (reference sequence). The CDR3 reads CASSLGQGLSPLHF. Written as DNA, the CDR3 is TGTGCCAGCAGTCTTGGACAGGGGCTTTCACCCCTCCACTTT.

The CDR3 loop reads CASSESPGWGGELFF. The CDR3 coding sequence is TGTGCCAGCAGTGAATCTCCGGGGTGGGGCGGGGAGCTGTTTTTT. The rearrangement uses TRBV25-1 and TRBJ2-2; tentative D call: TRBD2 (5 bases). CDR1 is MGHDK, CDR2 SYGVNS, per germline. There are 15 residues in the CDR3. V was trimmed by 1 base and J by 7 bases, leaving 13 bases between them.

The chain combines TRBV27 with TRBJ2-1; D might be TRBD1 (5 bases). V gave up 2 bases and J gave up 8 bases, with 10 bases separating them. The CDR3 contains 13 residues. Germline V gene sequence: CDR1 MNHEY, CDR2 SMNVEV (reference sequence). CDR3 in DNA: TGTGCCAGCAGTTTAGGGGCCACGGATGAGCAGTTCTTC. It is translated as CASSLGATDEQFF.

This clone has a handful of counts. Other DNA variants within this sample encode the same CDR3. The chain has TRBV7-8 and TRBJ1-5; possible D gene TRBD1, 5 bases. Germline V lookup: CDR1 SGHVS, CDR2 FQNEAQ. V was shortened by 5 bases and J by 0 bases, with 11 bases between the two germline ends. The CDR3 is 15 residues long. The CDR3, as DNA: TGTGCCAGCAGCGCTGACAGCTATAGCAATCAGCCCCAGCATTTT. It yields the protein CASSADSYSNQPQHF.

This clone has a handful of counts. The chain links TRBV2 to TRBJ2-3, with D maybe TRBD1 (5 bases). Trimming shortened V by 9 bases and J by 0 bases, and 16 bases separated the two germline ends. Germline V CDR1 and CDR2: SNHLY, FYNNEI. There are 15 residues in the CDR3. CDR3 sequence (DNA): TGTGCCAGGCAGGGTAGCCGTGGGAGCACAGATACGCAGTATTTT. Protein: CARQGSRGSTDTQYF.

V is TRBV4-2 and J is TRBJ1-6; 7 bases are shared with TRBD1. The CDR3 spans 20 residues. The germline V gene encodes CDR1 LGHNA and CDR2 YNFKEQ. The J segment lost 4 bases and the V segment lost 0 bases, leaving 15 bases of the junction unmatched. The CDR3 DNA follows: TGTGCCAGCAGCCAAGAGCCGGTCGGGACAGAAATTTTTTATAATTCACCCCTCCACTTT. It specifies CASSQEPVGTEIFYNSPLHF.

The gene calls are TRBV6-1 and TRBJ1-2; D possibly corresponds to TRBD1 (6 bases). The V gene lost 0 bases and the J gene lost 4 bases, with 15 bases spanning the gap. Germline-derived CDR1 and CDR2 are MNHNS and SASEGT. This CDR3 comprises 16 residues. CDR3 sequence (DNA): TGTGCCAGCAGTGAAGCGTCAGGACAGCCAGCCTATGGCTACACCTTC. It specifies CASSEASGQPAYGYTF.

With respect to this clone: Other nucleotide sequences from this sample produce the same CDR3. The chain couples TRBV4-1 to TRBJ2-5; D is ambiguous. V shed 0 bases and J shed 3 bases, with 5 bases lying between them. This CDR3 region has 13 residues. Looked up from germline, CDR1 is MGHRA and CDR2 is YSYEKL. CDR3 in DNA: TGCGCCAGCAGCCAAGACCTCGAAGAGACCCAGTACTTC. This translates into CASSQDLEETQYF.

CDR3 protein: CSVEVSEEGTQYF. The CDR3 DNA follows: TGCAGCGTTGAAGTCTCCGAGGAGGGTACGCAGTATTTT. J is TRBJ2-3 and V is TRBV29-1, with a weak D call TRBD2 (6 bases). Deletions cut 1 base from V and 8 bases from J, with 13 bases between. The CDR3 length is 13 residues. Germline CDR1 and CDR2: SQVTM and ANQGSEA.

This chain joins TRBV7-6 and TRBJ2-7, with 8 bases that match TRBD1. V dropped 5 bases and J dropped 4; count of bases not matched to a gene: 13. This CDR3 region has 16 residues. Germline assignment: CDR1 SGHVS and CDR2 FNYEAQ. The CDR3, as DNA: TGTGCCAGCAGCCTATATCCGGGACAGGTTCCTTACGAGCAGTACTTC. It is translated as CASSLYPGQVPYEQYF.

The CDR3: CASSPTTGTYEQYF. The CDR3 coding sequence is TGTGCCAGCAGCCCGACGACAGGAACCTACGAGCAGTACTTC. The V call is TRBV11-2, the J call TRBJ2-7, with a tentative D call TRBD1 (6 bases). V lost 5 bases and J 2 bases, leaving 13 bases between the germline ends. This CDR3 has 14 residues. Germline CDR1 reads SGHAT; CDR2 reads FQNNGV.

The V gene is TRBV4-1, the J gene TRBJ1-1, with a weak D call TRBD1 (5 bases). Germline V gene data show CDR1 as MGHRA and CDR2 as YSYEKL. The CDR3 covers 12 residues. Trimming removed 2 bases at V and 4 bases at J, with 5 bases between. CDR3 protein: CASSQRGTEAFF. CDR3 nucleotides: TGCGCCAGCAGCCAAAGGGGCACTGAAGCTTTCTTT.

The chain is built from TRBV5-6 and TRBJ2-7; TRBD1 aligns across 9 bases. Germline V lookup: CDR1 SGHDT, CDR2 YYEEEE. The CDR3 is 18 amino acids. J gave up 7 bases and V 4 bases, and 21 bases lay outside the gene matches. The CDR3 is CASSNSGTGTGFMGEQYF. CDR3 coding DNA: TGTGCCAGCAGCAATTCCGGGACAGGGACGGGCTTTATGGGGGAGCAGTACTTC.

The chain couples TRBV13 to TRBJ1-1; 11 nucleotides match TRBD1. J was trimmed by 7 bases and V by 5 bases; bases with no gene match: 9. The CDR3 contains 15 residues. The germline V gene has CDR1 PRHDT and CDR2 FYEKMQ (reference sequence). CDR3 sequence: CASSPGGDRGGEAFF. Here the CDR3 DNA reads TGTGCCAGCAGCCCCGGGGGGGACAGGGGGGGTGAAGCTTTCTTT.

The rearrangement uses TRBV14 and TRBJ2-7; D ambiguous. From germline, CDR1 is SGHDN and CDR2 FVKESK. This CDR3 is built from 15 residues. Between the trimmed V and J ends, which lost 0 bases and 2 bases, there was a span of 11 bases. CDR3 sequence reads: CASSQDRYGTYEQYF. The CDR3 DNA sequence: TGTGCCAGCAGCCAAGATCGGTACGGTACCTACGAGCAGTACTTC.

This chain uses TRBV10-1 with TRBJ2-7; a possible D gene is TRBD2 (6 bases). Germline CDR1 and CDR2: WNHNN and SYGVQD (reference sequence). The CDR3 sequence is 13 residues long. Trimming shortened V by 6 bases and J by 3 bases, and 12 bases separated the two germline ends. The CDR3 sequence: CASSAGPGYEQYF. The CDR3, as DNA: TGCGCCAGCAGCGCGGGACCTGGCTACGAGCAGTACTTC.

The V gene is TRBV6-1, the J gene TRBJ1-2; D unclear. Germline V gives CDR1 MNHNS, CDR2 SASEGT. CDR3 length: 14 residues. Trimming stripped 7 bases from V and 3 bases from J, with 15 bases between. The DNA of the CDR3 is TGTGCCAGCATACCCCTCGGGGTGGACTATGGCTACACCTTC. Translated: CASIPLGVDYGYTF.